The present entry profiles one T cell receptor beta chain with its context. As yet, its antigen is unknown. Repertoires were generated with immunoSEQ multiplex PCR, while TCRdb's copy carries only in-frame clones and drops some. The sample records approximately 60,000 clones, approximately 88% being singletons. Patients all relapsed after autologous stem cell transplantation, and there was variation in brentuximab vedotin exposure. Patients had relapsed/refractory classical Hodgkin lymphoma with complete response, partial response or progressive disease as best response. This specimen comes from a study of PD-1 blockade in classical Hodgkin lymphoma. Across the study: The patients were dosed with nivolumab 3 mg/kg, infused intravenously every 2 weeks. General study findings and limits: Whoever responded completely had baseline diversity much like that seen in newly diagnosed patients. CD4+ TCR diversity rose significantly by C4D1, and CD8+ TCR diversity did not.

The specimen comprised peripheral blood mononuclear cells (PBMCs), sampled at baseline. The sequence was obtained from a human donor with classical Hodgkin lymphoma.

In nucleotides, the CDR3 is TGTGCCAGCAGCCACGCGGACAGGGAGGGTGTGGGCTACACCTTC. This gives the protein CASSHADREGVGYTF. The chain combines TRBV7-9 with TRBJ1-2; TRBD1 matches at 8 bases. V shed 5 bases and J 8 bases; nucleotides not matched to a gene: 13. Germline CDR1 and CDR2: SEHNR and FQNEAQ (reference sequence). The CDR3 extends over 15 amino acids.